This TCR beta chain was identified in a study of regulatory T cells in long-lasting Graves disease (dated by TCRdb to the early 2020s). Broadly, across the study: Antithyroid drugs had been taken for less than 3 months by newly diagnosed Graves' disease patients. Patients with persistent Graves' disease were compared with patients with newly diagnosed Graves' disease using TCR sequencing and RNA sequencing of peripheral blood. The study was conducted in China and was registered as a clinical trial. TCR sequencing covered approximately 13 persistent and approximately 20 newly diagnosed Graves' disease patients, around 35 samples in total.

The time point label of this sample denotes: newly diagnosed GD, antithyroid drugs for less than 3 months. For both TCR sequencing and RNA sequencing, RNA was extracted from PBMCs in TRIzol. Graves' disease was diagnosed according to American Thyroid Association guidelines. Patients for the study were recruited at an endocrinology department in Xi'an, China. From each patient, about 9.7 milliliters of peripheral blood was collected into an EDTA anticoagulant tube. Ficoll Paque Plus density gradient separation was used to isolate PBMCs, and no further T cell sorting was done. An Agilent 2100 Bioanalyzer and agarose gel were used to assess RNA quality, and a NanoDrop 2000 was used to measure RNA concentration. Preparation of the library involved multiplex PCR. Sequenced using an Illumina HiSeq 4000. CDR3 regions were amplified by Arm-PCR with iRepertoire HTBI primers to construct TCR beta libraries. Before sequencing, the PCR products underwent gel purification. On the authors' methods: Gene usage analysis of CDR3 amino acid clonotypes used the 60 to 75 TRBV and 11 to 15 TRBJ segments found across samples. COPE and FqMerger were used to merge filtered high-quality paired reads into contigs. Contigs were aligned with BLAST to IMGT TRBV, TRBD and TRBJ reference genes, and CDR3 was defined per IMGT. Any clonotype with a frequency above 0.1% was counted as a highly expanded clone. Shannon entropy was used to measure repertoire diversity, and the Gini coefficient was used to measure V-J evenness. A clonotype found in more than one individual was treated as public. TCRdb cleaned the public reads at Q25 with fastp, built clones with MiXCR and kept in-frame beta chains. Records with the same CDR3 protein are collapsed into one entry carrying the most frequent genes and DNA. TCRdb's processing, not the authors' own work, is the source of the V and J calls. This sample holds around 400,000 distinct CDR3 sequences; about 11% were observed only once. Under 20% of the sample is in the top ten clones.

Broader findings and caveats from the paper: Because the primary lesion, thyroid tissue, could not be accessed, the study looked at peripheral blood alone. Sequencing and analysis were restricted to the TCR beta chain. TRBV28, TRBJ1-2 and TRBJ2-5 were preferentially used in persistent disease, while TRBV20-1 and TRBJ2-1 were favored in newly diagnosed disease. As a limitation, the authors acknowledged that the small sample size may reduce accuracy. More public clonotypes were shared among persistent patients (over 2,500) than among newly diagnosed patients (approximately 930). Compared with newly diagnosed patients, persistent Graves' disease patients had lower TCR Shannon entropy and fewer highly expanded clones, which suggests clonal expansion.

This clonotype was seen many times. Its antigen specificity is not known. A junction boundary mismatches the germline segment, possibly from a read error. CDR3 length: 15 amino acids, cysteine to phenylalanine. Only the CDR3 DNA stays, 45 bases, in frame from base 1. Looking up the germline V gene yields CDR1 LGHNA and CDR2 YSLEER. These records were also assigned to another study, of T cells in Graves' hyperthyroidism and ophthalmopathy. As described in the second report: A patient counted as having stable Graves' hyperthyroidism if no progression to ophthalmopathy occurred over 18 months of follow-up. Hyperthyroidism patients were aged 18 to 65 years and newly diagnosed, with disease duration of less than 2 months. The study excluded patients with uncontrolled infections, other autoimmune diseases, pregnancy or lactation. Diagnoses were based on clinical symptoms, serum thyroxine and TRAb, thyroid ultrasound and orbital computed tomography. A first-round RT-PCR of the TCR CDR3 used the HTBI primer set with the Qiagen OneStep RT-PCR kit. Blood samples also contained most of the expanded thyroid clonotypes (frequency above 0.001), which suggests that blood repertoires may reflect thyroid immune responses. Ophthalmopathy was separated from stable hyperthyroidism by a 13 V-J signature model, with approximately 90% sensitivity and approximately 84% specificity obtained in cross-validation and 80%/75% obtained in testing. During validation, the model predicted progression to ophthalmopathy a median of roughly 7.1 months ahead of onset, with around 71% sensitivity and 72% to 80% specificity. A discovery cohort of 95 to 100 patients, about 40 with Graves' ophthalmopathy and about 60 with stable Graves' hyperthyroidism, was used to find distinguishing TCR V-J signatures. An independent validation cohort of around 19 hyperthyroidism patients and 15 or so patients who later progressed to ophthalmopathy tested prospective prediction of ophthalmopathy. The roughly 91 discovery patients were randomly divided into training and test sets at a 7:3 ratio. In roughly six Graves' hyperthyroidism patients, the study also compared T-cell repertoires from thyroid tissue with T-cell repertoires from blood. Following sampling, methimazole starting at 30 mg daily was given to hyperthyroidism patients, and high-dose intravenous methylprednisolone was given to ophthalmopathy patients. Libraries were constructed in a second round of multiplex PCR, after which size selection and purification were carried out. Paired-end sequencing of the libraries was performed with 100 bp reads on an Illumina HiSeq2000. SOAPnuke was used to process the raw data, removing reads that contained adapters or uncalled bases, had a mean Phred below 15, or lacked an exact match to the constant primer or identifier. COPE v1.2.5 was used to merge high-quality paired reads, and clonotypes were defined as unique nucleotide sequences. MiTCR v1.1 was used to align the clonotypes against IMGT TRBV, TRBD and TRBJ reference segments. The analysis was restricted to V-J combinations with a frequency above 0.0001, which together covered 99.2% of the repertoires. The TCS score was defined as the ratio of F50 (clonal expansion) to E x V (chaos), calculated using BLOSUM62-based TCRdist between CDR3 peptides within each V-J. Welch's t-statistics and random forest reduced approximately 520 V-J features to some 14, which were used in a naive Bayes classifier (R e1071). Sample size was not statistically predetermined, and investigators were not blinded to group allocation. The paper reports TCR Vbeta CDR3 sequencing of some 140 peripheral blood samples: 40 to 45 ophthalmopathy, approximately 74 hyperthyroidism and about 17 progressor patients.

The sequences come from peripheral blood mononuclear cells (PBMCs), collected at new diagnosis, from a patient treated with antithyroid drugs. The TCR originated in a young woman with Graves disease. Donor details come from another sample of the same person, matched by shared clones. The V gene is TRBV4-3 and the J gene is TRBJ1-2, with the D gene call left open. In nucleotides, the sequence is TGCGCCAGCAGCCAAGATAGGGCACCTAACAATGGCTACACCTTC. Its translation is CASSQDRAPNNGYTF.